The clone carrying this T cell receptor (beta chain) was counted between two and nine times. Its target is unknown. Losses at the gene ends were 2 bases for V and 4 bases for J; bases not matched to a gene: 6. Germline lookup yields CDR1 KGHSH and CDR2 LQKENI. The CDR3 is 15 amino acids. The sample originates from a study of regulatory T cells in long-lasting Graves disease. Study-wide results and caveats: Persistent-disease Graves' patients showed less TCR diversity than new cases. It was in persistent disease that TRBV28, TRBJ1-2 and TRBJ2-5 were favored.

As to time point: newly diagnosed GD, antithyroid drugs for less than 3 months. RNA extracted from PBMCs served as the sequencing template. Construction of the TCR beta libraries employed iRepertoire HTBI primers in conjunction with Arm-PCR of CDR3 regions. TCRdb reprocessed the multiplex PCR reads with MiXCR, giving one entry per CDR3 protein. The table records hundreds of thousands of distinct CDR3 sequences, 16% of them present only once. The same data also contributed to another study, on T cells in Graves' hyperthyroidism and ophthalmopathy. According to that study: First-round RT-PCR with HTBI primers amplified the TCR CDR3 region.

The specimen comprised peripheral blood mononuclear cells (PBMCs), sampled at new diagnosis, from a patient treated with antithyroid drugs. The rearrangement links TRBV18 to TRBJ2-7; 9 positions match TRBD1. The TCR was taken from a woman younger than 45 with Graves disease. CDR3 amino acids: CASSPMGQGGYEQYF. The CDR3 DNA reads TGTGCCAGCTCACCAATGGGACAGGGAGGGTACGAGCAGTACTTC.